These 24 T cell receptor beta chains were sequenced from one sample in a study of CD8 T cells in Susac syndrome. Random hexamers served to reverse transcribe roughly 0.45 to 1 ug RNA. A single record per CDR3 protein comes from TCRdb applying MiXCR to the immunoSEQ multiplex PCR reads. The sample records approximately 120,000 distinct CDR3 sequences, more than 80% being singletons. The sequenced sample consisted of CD8+ T cells from PBMCs. The source of these receptors is a human donor with multiple sclerosis.

The chain uses TRBV13 and TRBJ1-1, with D uncertain. CDR1 is PRHDT and CDR2 is FYEKMQ in the germline V gene (reference sequence). Trimming removed 2 bases at V and 4 bases at J, with 8 bases between. The CDR3 totals 13 residues. CDR3 nucleotides: TGTGCCAGCAGCTTATGGAGAAGCACTGAAGCTTTCTTT. Its protein product is CASSLWRSTEAFF.

Only one count was recorded for this clonotype. J is TRBJ2-6 and V is TRBV29-1, with 12 bases fitting TRBD1. V lost 4 bases and J lost 2; bases outside the gene matches: 3. The germline CDR1 and CDR2 sequences are SQVTM and ANQGSEA. CDR3 length: 16 residues. The DNA of the CDR3 is TGCAGCGTTGTCGGGACAGGGGGCGCTGGGGCCAACGTCCTGACTTTC. Protein sequence: CSVVGTGGAGANVLTF.

The chain uses TRBV27 and TRBJ1-1; no reliable D call. The CDR3 consists of 15 residues. Germline values: CDR1 MNHEY, CDR2 SMNVEV (reference sequence). The germline V and J ends were trimmed by 0 bases and 1 base, with 9 bases remaining between them. The CDR3 nucleotides read TGTGCCAGCAGTTTATCTCACGGAGGGAACACTGAAGCTTTCTTT. Residues: CASSLSHGGNTEAFF.

This CDR3 is CASSLDGRGPSGEKLFF. The CDR3 region has the DNA TGTGCCAGCAGCTTAGATGGGAGGGGTCCGTCGGGTGAAAAACTGTTTTTT. This chain connects TRBV7-8 to TRBJ1-4; D possibly corresponds to TRBD1 (5 bases). The CDR3 has 17 residues. The germline V and J ends were trimmed by 1 base and 7 bases, with 19 bases remaining between them. Germline V lookup: CDR1 SGHVS, CDR2 FQNEAQ.

This clonotype has only one observation. The genes are TRBV4-2 and TRBJ2-1; a possible D gene is TRBD1 (5 bases). This CDR3 region has 15 residues. V dropped 2 bases and J dropped 7 bases, with 15 bases sitting between them. Germline V gene sequence: CDR1 LGHNA, CDR2 YNFKEQ. As DNA, the CDR3 is TGTGCCAGCAGCCAAAGTAAGGGGAAGTCTAATGAGCAGTTCTTC. Its translation is CASSQSKGKSNEQFF.

The V gene is TRBV27, the J gene TRBJ1-1; D might be TRBD1 (6 bases). The germline gives CDR1 MNHEY, CDR2 SMNVEV (reference sequence). This CDR3 is built from 14 residues. Trimming shortened V by 6 bases and J by 5 bases, and 16 bases separated the two germline ends. The chain's CDR3 is CASRQTGRRTEAFF. The DNA of the CDR3 is TGTGCCAGCAGACAGACAGGCCGGAGGACTGAAGCTTTCTTT.

This clonotype was found once. The gene calls are TRBV5-1 and TRBJ2-3, with 7 bases that match TRBD1. The germline CDR1 and CDR2 sequences are SGHRS and YFSETQ. CDR3 size: 14 residues. J was trimmed by 4 bases and V by 1 base; bases with no gene match: 3. DNA for the CDR3: TGCGCCAGCAGCTTGTGGACAGGCGCAGATACGCAGTATTTT. Encoded protein: CASSLWTGADTQYF. The complete variable domain, with remaining parts taken from reference TRBV5-1 and TRBJ2-3, reads KAGVTQTPRYLIKTRGQQVTLSCSPISGHRSVSWYQQTPGQGLQFLFEYFSETQRNKGNFPGRFSGRQFSNSRSEMNVSTLELGDSALYLCASSLWTGADTQYFGPGTRLTVL.

The chain employs TRBV20-1 and TRBJ2-3, with a tentative D call TRBD2 (5 bases). Germline V gene lookup returns CDR1 DFQATT and CDR2 SNEGSKA (reference sequence). The ends were cut back, 6 bases at V and 6 bases at J, with 25 bases in the middle. This CDR3 is 16 amino acids long. The CDR3 reads CSATKERKIQPDTQYF. The CDR3, as DNA: TGCAGTGCCACCAAGGAGCGGAAGATTCAACCCGATACGCAGTATTTT.

This chain joins TRBV12-3 or TRBV12-4 and TRBJ2-5, with unresolved D. CDR3 length equals 13 residues. V was pared by 3 bases and J by 5 bases, with 10 bases between. The DNA of the CDR3 is TGTGCCAGCAGTTTGGTCGCCCGGGAGACCCAGTACTTC. Translating gives CASSLVARETQYF.

V and J are TRBV11-2 and TRBJ2-1, with 10 bases aligning to TRBD1. This CDR3 has 13 residues. Per the germline V gene, CDR1 is SGHAT and CDR2 is FQNNGV. The V gene end was trimmed by 4 bases and the J gene end by 6 bases; junction bases not matched to a gene: 0. This chain's CDR3 is CASSWDRGNEQFF. CDR3 nucleotides: TGTGCCAGCAGCTGGGACAGGGGCAATGAGCAGTTCTTC.

This clonotype has a single count. V gene TRBV6-6 combines with J gene TRBJ1-3, with a possible D match to TRBD1 (5 bases). The V end was cut by 11 bases, the J end by 2 bases, with 16 bases between. The CDR3 sequence is 14 residues long. Germline V gene data show CDR1 as MNHNY and CDR2 as SVGAGI (reference sequence). The CDR3: CAHHHPGPGNTIYF. The CDR3 nucleotides are TGTGCCCATCATCACCCAGGGCCTGGAAACACCATATATTTT.

There are a few counts of this clonotype. V is TRBV28 and J is TRBJ2-7; D perhaps matches TRBD2 (5 bases). The ends were cut back, 4 bases at V and 3 bases at J, with 7 bases in the middle. The CDR3 is made up of 12 amino acids. Germline CDR1 MDHEN, CDR2 SYDVKM. CDR3 in amino acids: CASSSGFYEQYV. The CDR3 nucleotides read TGTGCCAGCAGTTCGGGGTTCTACGAGCAGTACGTC.

This chain links TRBV6-5 with TRBJ2-2; D not resolved. The CDR3 length is 14 residues. V lost 0 bases and J lost 6, with 8 bases in between. Germline lookup yields CDR1 MNHEY and CDR2 SVGAGI. DNA of the CDR3: TGTGCCAGCAGTTACTCAGGAGAGTCCGGGGAGCTGTTTTTT. As protein: CASSYSGESGELFF.

V gene TRBV2 combines with J gene TRBJ2-3, with unresolved D. Germline V gene sequence: CDR1 SNHLY, CDR2 FYNNEI. This CDR3 spans 11 amino acids. With 8 bases removed from V and 6 bases from J, the gap between germline ends came to 9 bases. CDR3 sequence reads: CASGEMDTQYF. In DNA form, the CDR3 reads TGTGCCAGCGGCGAGATGGATACGCAGTATTTT.

The V call is TRBV19, the J call TRBJ1-1, with D maybe TRBD1 (5 bases). Germline V gene lookup returns CDR1 LNHDA and CDR2 SQIVND (reference sequence). This CDR3 comprises 12 residues. V gave up 9 bases and J gave up 7 bases, with 15 bases separating them. CDR3 sequence: CASSSGELEAFF. In DNA, the CDR3 is TGTGCCAGCAGCTCGGGGGAACTTGAAGCTTTCTTT.

The gene calls are TRBV24-1 and TRBJ1-5; D unresolved. V was pared by 7 bases and J by 9 bases, with 15 bases between. This CDR3 comprises 13 residues. Germline V gene sequence: CDR1 KGHDR, CDR2 SFDVKD. As DNA, the CDR3 is TGTGCCACCAGGGACGGACCCTTGGGGCCCCAGCATTTT. Its protein product is CATRDGPLGPQHF.

This rearrangement joins TRBV20-1 to TRBJ2-3; D unresolved. Trimming cost V 2 bases and J 0 bases, with 9 bases left between them. Per the germline V gene, CDR1 is DFQATT and CDR2 is SNEGSKA (reference sequence). The CDR3 sequence is 14 residues long. The CDR3 is CSARQATSTDTQYF. The DNA of the CDR3 is TGCAGTGCTAGACAAGCGACTAGCACAGATACGCAGTATTTT.

The chain carries TRBV7-3 and TRBJ2-7, with D perhaps TRBD1 (5 bases). Between the trimmed V and J ends, which lost 4 bases and 3 bases, there was a span of 10 bases. This CDR3 comprises 13 residues. CDR1 is SGHTA and CDR2 is FQGTGA in the germline V gene. CDR3 sequence (DNA): TGTGCCAGCAGCTCGGACATGCTCTACGAGCAGTACGTC. Translation gives CASSSDMLYEQYV.

CDR3 residues: CASSRTSHGAGELFF. CDR3 coding DNA: TGTGCCAGCAGTCGGACTAGCCATGGAGCCGGGGAGCTGTTTTTT. The V and J genes are TRBV7-8 and TRBJ2-2, with TRBD2 matching over 8 bases. J gave up 6 bases and V 6 bases, and 9 bases lay outside the gene matches. CDR3 length: 15 amino acids. The germline V gene has CDR1 SGHVS and CDR2 FQNEAQ.

The rearrangement uses TRBV23-1 and TRBJ2-7, with 7 bases fitting TRBD2. TRBV23-1 is an ORF; its function is uncertain. V lost 4 bases and J lost 13; bases outside the gene matches: 13. The CDR3 totals 13 residues. The chain's CDR3 is CASSRGGWGRVYV. The CDR3 DNA sequence: TGCGCCAGCAGTCGGGGGGGATGGGGCAGGGTATACGTC.

The DNA of the CDR3 is TGTGCCAGCGGCGCCAGGGTCAGCACAGATACGCAGTATTTT. Encoded protein: CASGARVSTDTQYF. V usage is TRBV27 and J usage is TRBJ2-3; tentatively, D is TRBD1 (5 bases). The CDR3 has 14 residues. Germline values: CDR1 MNHEY, CDR2 SMNVEV (reference sequence). Trimming left V 8 bases short and J 0 bases short, with 12 bases between.

The chain carries TRBV27 and TRBJ2-2, with D perhaps TRBD2 (5 bases). Germline V gene sequence: CDR1 MNHEY, CDR2 SMNVEV (reference sequence). This CDR3 has 14 residues. V lost 11 bases and J 1 base, leaving 14 bases between the germline ends. CDR3 loop: CAAAGNRNTGELFF. CDR3 DNA sequence: TGTGCCGCCGCCGGGAACCGGAACACCGGGGAGCTGTTTTTT.

The gene calls are TRBV5-6 and TRBJ2-1, with D maybe TRBD2 (6 bases). The V and J ends lost 2 bases and 4 bases respectively, with 13 bases between them. The V gene's germline CDR1 is SGHDT and CDR2 YYEEEE. The CDR3 runs 15 residues. The CDR3 DNA reads as TGTGCCAGCAGCTTAGGAGGGGTGGGGTACAATGAGCAGTTCTTC. Translated, it gives CASSLGGVGYNEQFF. Complete variable domain (other parts from reference TRBV5-6 and TRBJ2-1): DAGVTQSPTHLIKTRGQQVTLRCSPKSGHDTVSWYQQALGQGPQFIFQYYEEEERQRGNFPDRFSGHQFPNYSSELNVNALLLGDSALYLCASSLGGVGYNEQFFGPGTRLTVL.

The genes are TRBV6-1 and TRBJ2-7; possible D gene TRBD2, 6 bases. This CDR3 is built from 12 residues. Germline CDR1 reads MNHNS; CDR2 reads SASEGT. Trimming took off 7 bases at V and 7 bases at J, with 14 bases between the two ends. In DNA form, the CDR3 reads TGTGCCAGCATGAACGGGGGAAGGGAGCAGTACGTC. Its translation is CASMNGGREQYV.